Listed below are T cell receptor beta chains from one sample, sequenced in a study of cytomegalovirus exposure and HLA in healthy donors. Sequencing used immunoSEQ multiplex PCR; TCRdb keeps in-frame clones, though not all of them. The repertoire holds 150,000 to 200,000 clones, with 83% as singletons. Sequenced material: PBMCs. These receptors all stem from a man between 50 and 59 years old in good health and CMV-seronegative. Each CDR3 is given with its conserved first and last residue. The D gene is left open where the match is weak. Clone sizes are given selectively: once, few, many, or a class where the clone is expanded.

j_gene,d_gene,v_gene,abundance,CDR3aa,CDR3nt
TRBJ2-3,.,TRBV14,.,CASSLERYDTQYF,TGTGCCAGCAGCCTAGAGCGGTACGATACGCAGTATTTT
TRBJ2-3,TRBD2,TRBV6-5,.,CASSLAGGTDTQYF,TGTGCCAGCAGTCTAGCGGGAGGGACAGATACGCAGTATTTT
TRBJ2-3,TRBD1,TRBV5-8,.,CASSLGFGQGAGDTQYF,TGTGCCAGCAGCTTGGGGTTTGGACAGGGGGCAGGAGATACGCAGTATTTT
TRBJ2-1,TRBD2,TRBV2,.,CATQREGPNEQFF,TGTGCCACGCAGCGGGAGGGCCCCAATGAGCAGTTCTTC
TRBJ1-2,.,TRBV4-2,once,CASSHQLWRGYTF,TGTGCCAGCAGCCATCAGCTCTGGCGGGGCTACACCTTC
TRBJ2-3,.,TRBV6-1,.,CASSTGGSTDTQYF,TGTGCCAGCAGCACGGGCGGGAGCACAGATACGCAGTATTTT
TRBJ1-6,.,TRBV15,.,CATSSRGRGISPLHF,TGTGCCACCAGCAGCAGAGGACGGGGAATTTCACCCCTCCACTTT
TRBJ2-1,TRBD2,TRBV13,.,CASSVQGLAYEQFF,TGTGCCAGCAGCGTACAGGGACTAGCCTATGAGCAGTTCTTC
TRBJ1-2,.,TRBV7-2,.,CASAQSAYGYTF,TGTGCCAGCGCCCAGAGCGCCTATGGCTACACCTTC
TRBJ1-6,.,TRBV5-1,.,CASSDRNSPLHF,TGCGCCAGCAGCGACAGAAATTCACCCCTCCACTTT
TRBJ1-5,TRBD1,TRBV6-1,few,CASSATGARQPQHF,TGTGCCAGCAGTGCGACAGGGGCTCGGCAGCCCCAGCATTTT
TRBJ1-2,.,TRBV6-1,.,CASSEWDWSYGYTF,TGTGCCAGCAGCGAATGGGACTGGAGCTATGGCTACACCTTC
TRBJ2-1,TRBD1,TRBV5-5,.,CASSLPGQGSNEQFF,TGTGCCAGCAGCTTACCGGGACAGGGAAGCAATGAGCAGTTCTTC
TRBJ1-2,TRBD1,TRBV19,.,CASSRGQGYGYTF,TGTGCCAGTAGTAGGGGACAGGGCTATGGCTACACCTTC
TRBJ2-1,TRBD2,TRBV5-4,once,CASSLDTSAYNEQFF,TGTGCCAGCAGCTTGGACACTAGCGCTTACAATGAGCAGTTCTTC
TRBJ2-7,.,TRBV6-6,once,CASSPGLVYEQYF,TGTGCCAGCAGTCCTGGACTGGTTTACGAGCAGTACTTC
TRBJ2-2,.,TRBV7-2,.,CASSPQNTGELFF,TGTGCCAGCAGCCCACAGAACACCGGGGAGCTGTTTTTT
TRBJ1-1,TRBD1,TRBV11-2,.,CASSLDPTGVNTEAFF,TGTGCCAGCAGCTTAGACCCGACAGGGGTGAACACTGAAGCTTTCTTT
TRBJ1-1,.,TRBV6-6,.,CASSHTGNTEAFF,TGTGCCAGCAGTCACACAGGGAATACTGAAGCTTTCTTT
TRBJ1-5,.,TRBV19,.,CASKAWTSRRNQPQHF,TGTGCCAGTAAGGCCTGGACAAGCCGGCGGAATCAGCCCCAGCATTTT
TRBJ2-7,TRBD1,TRBV7-2,.,CASSPVQGAREQYF,TGTGCCAGCAGCCCGGTACAGGGGGCGCGCGAGCAGTACTTC
TRBJ2-3,TRBD2,TRBV6-5,.,CANGLAETTDTQYF,TGTGCCAATGGACTAGCGGAGACCACAGATACGCAGTATTTT